What follows are 14 T cell receptor beta chains derived from one specimen sequenced in a study of blood T cell repertoires in COVID-19. Here immunoSEQ multiplex PCR was the method, and the copy in TCRdb shows in-frame clones only, minus some. Of 120,000 or so clones listed, 83% are singletons. Source material: peripheral blood. The receptors were gathered from a man older than 75 with active or convalescent COVID-19.

CDR3 protein: CASREGNDYEQYF. In DNA, the CDR3 is TGCGCCAGCAGGGAGGGGAACGACTACGAGCAGTACTTC. The chain uses TRBV5-1 and TRBJ2-7; tentative D call: TRBD2 (6 bases). Trimming shortened V by 5 bases and J by 3 bases, and 12 bases separated the two germline ends. Germline V gives CDR1 SGHRS, CDR2 YFSETQ. The CDR3 loop spans 13 amino acids.

This chain joins TRBV27 and TRBJ1-2; D gene ambiguous. The CDR3 contains 14 residues. The germline V and J ends were trimmed by 6 bases and 1 base, with 12 bases remaining between them. Germline V gives CDR1 MNHEY, CDR2 SMNVEV (reference sequence). The CDR3 region is CASRRNSVNYGYTF. The CDR3 region has the DNA TGTGCCAGCAGGAGAAACAGTGTTAACTATGGCTACACCTTC.

DNA of the CDR3: TGTGCCAGCAGCACCACTGGAGGCCGCCATGAAAAACTGTTTTTT. Its protein is CASSTTGGRHEKLFF. V and J are TRBV14 and TRBJ1-4; D not resolved. The germline V gene encodes CDR1 SGHDN and CDR2 FVKESK. Trimming shortened V by 5 bases and J by 6 bases, and 16 bases separated the two germline ends. This CDR3 has 15 amino acids.

The genes are TRBV21-1 and TRBJ2-3; the D segment call TRBD2 is taken from the table without a DNA check. TRBV21-1 corresponds to a pseudogene. The CDR3 covers 16 residues. In DNA form, the CDR3 reads TGTGCCAGCAGCCCACCTAGCGGGGGGGCCTTAGATACGCAGTATTTT. It is translated as CASSPPSGGALDTQYF.

This chain joins TRBV28 and TRBJ1-3; D ambiguous. Germline V gene sequence: CDR1 MDHEN, CDR2 SYDVKM. V was cut by 3 bases and J by 3 bases, with 18 bases left in between. The CDR3 has 17 amino acids. CDR3 sequence: CASSFYPADSNGNTIYF. As DNA, the CDR3 is TGTGCCAGCAGTTTTTATCCAGCGGACTCCAATGGAAACACCATATATTTT.

The chain links TRBV5-4 to TRBJ1-3, with 7 positions matching TRBD1. This CDR3 has 15 residues. The germline V gene encodes CDR1 SGHNT and CDR2 YYREEE (reference sequence). V was clipped by 3 bases and J by 4 bases; unmatched bases: 7. The DNA for the CDR3 is TGTGCCAGCAGCTGGTTAGGGACAGAGGGAAACACCATATATTTT. As protein: CASSWLGTEGNTIYF.

This sequence joins TRBV4-3 and TRBJ2-7; TRBD2 matches at 8 bases. J lost 6 bases, V lost 3 bases, and 13 bases had no gene match. Germline lookup yields CDR1 LGHNA and CDR2 YSLEER. CDR3 size: 16 residues. In DNA, the CDR3 is TGCGCCAGCAGCCAGCTCCCGGTTCCCACTAGCGGCGAGCAGTACTTC. Its translation is CASSQLPVPTSGEQYF.

The chain employs TRBV6-4 and TRBJ1-5; tentatively, D is TRBD1 (5 bases). There are 18 residues in the CDR3. Trimming removed 2 bases from V and 0 bases from J, with 17 bases in between. In germline, CDR1 is MRHNA, CDR2 SNTAGT. CDR3 region: CASSDPTLEGHSNQPQHF. The CDR3 DNA reads as TGTGCCAGCAGTGACCCGACCTTGGAGGGGCATAGCAATCAGCCCCAGCATTTT.

This rearrangement joins TRBV10-3 to TRBJ1-1, with 8 bases lining up with TRBD1. J gave up 3 bases and V 4 bases, and 4 bases lay outside the gene matches. CDR1 and CDR2 from the germline V gene are ENHRY and SYGVKD. The CDR3 is made up of 14 amino acids. The chain's CDR3 is CAISVQGEDTEAFF. Written as DNA, the CDR3 is TGTGCCATCAGTGTACAGGGGGAGGACACTGAAGCTTTCTTT.

The chain links TRBV5-1 to TRBJ1-2; 9 positions agree with TRBD1. The CDR3 is 15 amino acids. CDR1 is SGHRS and CDR2 is YFSETQ in the germline V gene. With V trimmed by 0 bases and J by 4 bases, 4 bases remained unmatched. The CDR3 protein is CASSLAQGASYGYTF. The CDR3 coding sequence is TGCGCCAGCAGCTTGGCACAGGGGGCTAGCTATGGCTACACCTTC.

Here the CDR3 reads CASSRGTGGNEQFF. Written as DNA, the CDR3 is TGTGCCAGTAGTCGCGGGACAGGCGGCAATGAGCAGTTCTTC. V is TRBV19 and J is TRBJ2-1; 8 bases fit TRBD1. Germline V gene lookup returns CDR1 LNHDA and CDR2 SQIVND (reference sequence). This CDR3 comprises 14 residues. Unmatched junction bases numbered 6, after V lost 5 bases and J lost 6 bases.

In this sample, this clone turned up many times. The V and J genes are TRBV6-2 or TRBV6-3 and TRBJ2-7; no definite D call. From germline, CDR1 is MNHEY and CDR2 SVGEGT. Trimming left V 0 bases short and J 1 base short, with 7 bases between. The CDR3 spans 14 residues. CDR3 protein: CASSYSQTSYEQYF. The CDR3 DNA is TGTGCCAGCAGTTACTCACAGACGTCCTACGAGCAGTACTTC.

This clone is a singleton in its sample. The chain links TRBV3-1 (or the pseudogene TRBV3-2) to TRBJ2-3; 9 bases are a match to TRBD2. V shed 1 base, J shed 9 bases, and the junction held 11 bases outside the gene matches. The germline V gene has CDR1 LGHDT and CDR2 YNNKEL (reference sequence). This CDR3 contains 16 residues. CDR3: CASSQGIQRGARTQYF. The CDR3 nucleotides read TGTGCCAGCAGCCAAGGAATACAGCGGGGGGCCCGGACGCAGTATTTT.

V is TRBV4-1 and J is TRBJ1-6, with unresolved D. CDR3 size: 14 residues. CDR1 and CDR2 from the germline V gene are MGHRA and YSYEKL. V lost 0 bases to trimming and J lost 3 bases, with 3 bases between them. In nucleotides, the CDR3 is TGCGCCAGCAGCCAAGAGAGCTATAATTCACCCCTCCACTTT. Residues: CASSQESYNSPLHF.